The 28 T cell receptor beta chains presented below share a single source sample, sequenced in a study of T cell clonality in common variable immunodeficiency. TCRdb keeps only in-frame clones here, not all; method: immunoSEQ multiplex PCR. Listed here are about 52,000 clones without any singletons, the top ten holding more than 3%. The sequenced sample consisted of peripheral blood mononuclear cells. The receptors here all came from a person aged 18-70 years in good health.

This clone was found a few times. The junction differs from germline at one of its ends, possibly a read error. The CDR3 end is not reached by the read, which stops 3 residues before it; the germline J gene fills it in. The chain carries TRBV7-7 and TRBJ2-5, with 8 bases that match TRBD2. CDR1 and CDR2 from the germline V gene are SSHAT and FNYEAQ (reference sequence). This CDR3 is 15 amino acids long. CDR3 in amino acids: CASSLVGTSLGTQYF. The part of the CDR3 DNA that was read is TGTGCTAGCAGCTTAGTCGGGACTAGTCTTGGGACC.

There are many counts of this clone. The CDR3 extends 3 residues past the end of the read, so its final part is completed from the germline J gene. The V call is TRBV29-1, the J call TRBJ2-5, with 8 bases matching TRBD1. Germline CDR1 and CDR2: SQVTM and ANQGSEA. The CDR3 contains 15 residues. Trimming cost V 0 bases and J 5 bases; bases outside gene matches: 8. CDR3 in amino acids: CSVEDLGQEDETQYF. The CDR3 bases that were read are TGCAGCGTTGAAGACCTGGGACAGGAGGACGAGACC.

This clone was seen many times. The read ends 3 residues early relative to the CDR3; the germline J gene fills the gap. The chain links TRBV5-1 to TRBJ1-6, with D uncertain. The length of the CDR3 is 16 residues. Germline values: CDR1 SGHRS, CDR2 YFSETQ. Trimming removed 0 bases at V and 10 bases at J, with 17 bases between. The chain's CDR3 is CASSLDGDTRSSPLHF. The covered CDR3 bases are TGCGCCAGCAGCTTGGACGGCGACACTAGGAGCTCACCC.

This clone has a count of ten or more. The DNA ends 3 residues before the CDR3 does, and the rest of the CDR3 is filled in from the germline J gene. The chain joins TRBV10-2 to TRBJ2-7; TRBD2 is a possible D gene (6 bases). CDR3 length: 14 amino acids. V was trimmed by 2 bases and J by 6 bases, leaving 14 bases between them. Germline CDR1 WSHSY, CDR2 SAAADI. The sequenced CDR3 bases are TGCGCCAGCAGTGAGACTAGCATCTATAGCGAG. Translation: CASSETSIYSE. The full CDR3 protein reads CASSETSIYSEQYF.

Details on this clone: The CDR3 is cut off 3 residues early in the read; its end comes from the germline J gene. The chain uses TRBV7-3 and TRBJ2-1, with 8 positions matching TRBD2. CDR1 is SGHTA, CDR2 FQGTGA, per germline. Unmatched junction bases numbered 10, after V lost 4 bases and J lost 8 bases. This CDR3 is 15 amino acids long. The CDR3 bases that were read are TGTGCCAGCAGCTCACCGGGACTAGGGCCCGATGAG. Amino acid sequence: CASSSPGLGPDE. The entire CDR3 sequence reads CASSSPGLGPDEQFF.

In the case of this clone: The read terminates 3 residues ahead of where the CDR3 ends, so the germline J gene completes it. The rearrangement joins TRBV2 to TRBJ1-2; no firm D call. The CDR3 totals 17 residues. Germline V gene sequence: CDR1 SNHLY, CDR2 FYNNEI. With 8 bases removed from V and 0 bases from J, the gap between germline ends came to 22 bases. Incomplete CDR3 DNA: TGTGCCAGCGCCCTGGTCCTCAACCAGCGGGCTAACTATGGC. Protein product: CASALVLNQRANYG. The entire CDR3 protein reads CASALVLNQRANYGYTF. The full variable domain, in which reference TRBV2 and TRBJ1-2 provide the parts outside the CDR3, is EPEVTQTPSHQVTQMGQEVILRCVPISNHLYFYWYRQILGQKVEFLVSFYNNEISEKSEIFDDQFSVERPDGSNFTLKIRSTKLEDSAMYFCASALVLNQRANYGYTFGSGTRLTVV.

This clone showed up many times. The missing CDR3 end, 3 residues past where the read stops, is filled in from the germline J gene. The chain joins TRBV20-1 to TRBJ2-7; 9 nucleotides line up with TRBD2. The ends lost 5 bases at V and 2 bases at J; junction bases unmatched: 1. Per the germline V gene, CDR1 is DFQATT and CDR2 is SNEGSKA (reference sequence). This CDR3 region has 12 residues. The CDR3 sequence: CSALAGAYEQYF. CDR3 bases read: TGCAGTGCTTTAGCGGGGGCCTACGAG.

This clone turned up a few times. The read ends 3 residues early relative to the CDR3; the germline J gene fills the gap. V is TRBV7-2 and J is TRBJ1-5, with a weak D call TRBD1 (6 bases). Trimming took off 2 bases at V and 9 bases at J, with 11 bases between the two ends. The CDR3 sequence is 13 residues long. Germline loops: CDR1 SGHTA, CDR2 FQGNSA. The part of the CDR3 DNA that was read is TGTGCCAGCAGCTTATCAGGGGTGGGGCCC. As protein: CASSLSGVGP. The CDR3 in full is CASSLSGVGPQHF.

This clone showed up many times. The sequence runs out 3 residues before the end of the CDR3; the remainder is reconstructed from the germline J gene. J is TRBJ2-5 and V is TRBV5-6; D is perhaps TRBD1 (5 bases). The CDR3 length is 12 residues. Trimming stripped 2 bases from V and 4 bases from J, with 6 bases between. Germline V gives CDR1 SGHDT, CDR2 YYEEEE. The CDR3: CASSLGVETQYF. The part of the CDR3 DNA that was read is TGTGCCAGCAGCTTAGGGGTAGAGACC.

This clone was picked up many times. The read is 3 residues too short to cover the CDR3 end, so that end is filled in from the germline J gene. The V and J genes are TRBV20-1 and TRBJ2-3; 13 nucleotides line up with TRBD2. The CDR3 runs to 15 residues. Germline V gene sequence: CDR1 DFQATT, CDR2 SNEGSKA (reference sequence). V lost 3 bases and J lost 4; bases outside the gene matches: 4. The part of the CDR3 DNA that was read is TGCAGTGCTAGCACTAGCGGGAGGGTCGCAGATACG. Its translation: CSASTSGRVADT. The entire CDR3 protein reads CSASTSGRVADTQYF.

This clone has at least ten counts. The read ends 3 residues shy of where the CDR3 ends; the end is completed using the germline J gene. The chain recombines TRBV20-1 with TRBJ2-7; 9 bases fit TRBD2. This CDR3 spans 13 amino acids. In germline, CDR1 is DFQATT, CDR2 SNEGSKA (reference sequence). The V and J ends lost 4 bases and 2 bases, in that order; junction bases with no gene match: 3. The CDR3 spells CSAILAGAYEQYF. The DNA read from the CDR3 is TGCAGTGCTATTTTAGCGGGGGCCTACGAG.

This clone was recorded many times. CDR3 sequence: CSAYSGTTDTQYF. The covered CDR3 bases are TGCAGTGCTTACAGCGGAACCACAGATACG. The V call is TRBV20-1, the J call TRBJ2-3, with D possibly TRBD2 on 5 matching bases. The read ends 3 residues shy of where the CDR3 ends; the end is completed using the germline J gene. Germline assignment: CDR1 DFQATT and CDR2 SNEGSKA (reference sequence). CDR3 length: 13 amino acids. Trimming took 5 bases from V and 2 from J, leaving 11 bases between them.

This clone was found many times. The read is 3 residues too short to cover the CDR3 end, so that end is filled in from the germline J gene. The rearrangement links TRBV5-8 to TRBJ2-3; 11 nucleotides align to TRBD2. This CDR3 is built from 15 residues. Germline lookup yields CDR1 SGHTS and CDR2 YDEGEE. J gave up 4 bases and V 2 bases, and 3 bases lay outside the gene matches. Incomplete CDR3 DNA: TGTGCCAGCAGCTTTTTACTAGCGGGAGCAGATACG. As protein: CASSFLLAGADT. The complete CDR3 sequence is CASSFLLAGADTQYF. Combining the CDR3 with reference TRBV5-8 and TRBJ2-3 gives the whole variable domain EAGVTQSPTHLIKTRGQQATLRCSPISGHTSVYWYQQALGLGLQFLLWYDEGEERNRGNFPPRFSGRQFPNYSSELNVNALELEDSALYLCASSFLLAGADTQYFGPGTRLTVL.

By sample fraction, this clone is medium-sized. The CDR3 extends 3 residues past the end of the read, so its final part is completed from the germline J gene. The chain links TRBV29-1 to TRBJ2-3; D may be TRBD2 (5 bases). Germline V lookup: CDR1 SQVTM, CDR2 ANQGSEA. The CDR3 runs 13 residues. Trimming removed 7 bases at V and 2 bases at J, with 13 bases between. The sequenced CDR3 bases are TGCAGCGCCCTACGCGGGCACACAGATACG. Protein: CSALRGHTDT. In full, the CDR3 is CSALRGHTDTQYF.

This clone was detected ten times or more. The missing CDR3 end, 3 residues past where the read stops, is filled in from the germline J gene. The chain links TRBV29-1 to TRBJ1-1; 9 nucleotides match TRBD1. Germline V CDR1 and CDR2: SQVTM, ANQGSEA. The CDR3 is 14 amino acids. The DNA read from the CDR3 is TGCAGCGCAACACCGGGACAGGGTACTCTGGGG. Translation gives CSATPGQGTLG. The entire CDR3 protein is CSATPGQGTLGAFF.

This clone ranks as medium-sized. The observed sequence ends 3 residues before the CDR3 terminus, with the missing tail filled in from the germline J gene. The chain recombines TRBV6-2 or TRBV6-3 with TRBJ2-2; a possible D gene is TRBD1 (6 bases). CDR1 and CDR2 from the germline V gene are MNHEY and SVGEGT. V was cut by 6 bases and J by 1 base, with 15 bases left in between. The CDR3 length is 16 residues. This CDR3 is CASSPRGTRNTGELFF. CDR3 DNA (partial): TGTGCCAGCAGCCCCCGAGGGACACGGAACACCGGGGAG.

The table lists this clone with many counts. The read is 3 residues too short to cover the CDR3 end, so that end is filled in from the germline J gene. This chain joins TRBV5-1 and TRBJ2-1, with D unclear. Germline assignment: CDR1 SGHRS and CDR2 YFSETQ. With 0 bases removed from V and 0 bases from J, the gap between germline ends came to 10 bases. CDR3 length equals 16 residues. CDR3: CASSLGGQTSYNEQFF. The sequenced part of the CDR3 DNA is TGCGCCAGCAGCTTGGGCGGCCAGACCTCCTACAATGAG.

A note on this clone: The CDR3 end falls 3 residues outside the read, so it is completed with the germline J gene. This chain uses TRBV7-2 with TRBJ1-5, with a possible D match to TRBD1 (6 bases). CDR1 and CDR2 (germline): SGHTA, FQGNSA. The CDR3 has 15 amino acids. V lost 6 bases and J 6 bases, leaving 18 bases between the germline ends. CDR3 protein: CASSPGEARGQPQHF. The part of the CDR3 DNA that was read is TGTGCCAGCAGTCCAGGGGAGGCGAGGGGTCAGCCC.

Many counts were recorded for this clone. The read ends 3 residues shy of where the CDR3 ends; the end is completed using the germline J gene. The chain carries TRBV7-2 and TRBJ1-1, with D tentatively TRBD1 (5 bases). Germline-derived CDR1 and CDR2 are SGHTA and FQGNSA. Between the trimmed V and J ends, which lost 3 bases and 4 bases, there was a span of 15 bases. The CDR3 runs to 15 residues. The CDR3 region is CASSFRQGGGTEAFF. The part of the CDR3 DNA that was read is TGTGCCAGCAGCTTTCGTCAGGGTGGTGGCACTGAA.

This clone was counted ten times or more. The CDR3 end falls 3 residues outside the read, so it is completed with the germline J gene. The genes are TRBV7-9 and TRBJ1-2; perhaps TRBD1 as D (5 bases). The CDR3 runs 15 residues. Germline CDR1 SEHNR, CDR2 FQNEAQ (reference sequence). The CDR3 bases that were read are TGTGCCAGCAGCCGGGGGGAGTTGACCTCCCTAGGC. This codes for CASSRGELTSLG. The entire CDR3 is CASSRGELTSLGYTF.

This clone was seen many times. The CDR3 end falls 3 residues outside the read, so it is completed with the germline J gene. The V and J genes are TRBV4-2 and TRBJ2-3; 12 bases match TRBD2. The CDR3 contains 17 residues. CDR1 LGHNA and CDR2 YNFKEQ come from the germline V gene. V dropped 4 bases and J dropped 4; count of bases not matched to a gene: 9. Partial CDR3 DNA: TGTGCCAGCAGCCTCCCAGGGCTAGCGGGAGGGGCAGATACG. Residues: CASSLPGLAGGADT. The full CDR3 protein reads CASSLPGLAGGADTQYF.

This clone appeared many times. The read halts 3 residues ahead of the CDR3 end, with the missing end drawn from the germline J gene. The chain is built from TRBV5-1 and TRBJ2-5, with 10 bases identical to TRBD1. CDR1 is SGHRS, CDR2 YFSETQ, per germline. The CDR3 spans 16 residues. The ends lost 0 bases at V and 5 bases at J; junction bases unmatched: 7. CDR3 sequence reads: CASSLVGQGDSETQYF. The covered CDR3 bases are TGCGCCAGCAGCTTGGTTGGACAGGGGGATAGTGAGACC.

Only a few counts were recorded for this clone. The observed sequence ends 3 residues before the CDR3 terminus, with the missing tail filled in from the germline J gene. This chain joins TRBV10-2 and TRBJ1-5; 8 bases match TRBD1. The V gene end was trimmed by 6 bases and the J gene end by 5 bases; junction bases not matched to a gene: 12. CDR1 is WSHSY and CDR2 is SAAADI in the germline V gene. This CDR3 is 16 amino acids long. CDR3 bases read: TGCGCCAGCAGCCAGGGGGCTTCACTATTCGATCAGCCC. It yields the protein CASSQGASLFDQP. The entire CDR3 is CASSQGASLFDQPQHF.

This clone showed up many times. CDR3 sequence: CASSQRELAYEQYF. The part of the CDR3 DNA that was read is TGCGCCAGCAGCCAGCGGGAGCTTGCCTACGAG. The chain carries TRBV4-1 and TRBJ2-7; 7 bases align to TRBD2. Read data end 3 residues before the CDR3 end; the end is taken from the germline J gene. CDR3 length: 14 amino acids. J gave up 2 bases and V 3 bases, and 4 bases lay outside the gene matches. Per germline, CDR1 MGHRA and CDR2 YSYEKL.

This clone occurred many times. The read ends 3 residues before the CDR3 terminus; that terminus is restored from the germline J gene. The V call is TRBV19, the J call TRBJ2-7; 10 nucleotides match TRBD2. V lost 9 bases, J lost 2 bases, and 7 bases stayed unmatched. The CDR3 runs to 14 residues. Germline CDR1 LNHDA, CDR2 SQIVND (reference sequence). CDR3 DNA, as far as it was read: TGTGCCAGCCGAACTAGCGGGAAAACCTACGAG. Amino acid sequence: CASRTSGKTYE. The entire CDR3 is CASRTSGKTYEQYF.

As concerns this clone: The read gets to within 3 residues of the CDR3 end, and the germline J gene fills in the rest. The chain combines TRBV20-1 with TRBJ2-7; D gene ambiguous. Per germline, CDR1 DFQATT and CDR2 SNEGSKA (reference sequence). With 5 bases removed from V and 6 bases from J, the gap between germline ends came to 11 bases. The CDR3 runs to 11 residues. CDR3 DNA (partial): TGCAGTGCTGAGTTAGTGCGCGAG. It specifies CSAELVRE. The entire CDR3 protein is CSAELVREQYF.

This clone was found many times. The CDR3 extends 3 residues past the end of the read, so its final part is completed from the germline J gene. This chain links TRBV13 with TRBJ1-1; 10 nucleotides match TRBD1. The CDR3 covers 15 residues. Germline lookup yields CDR1 PRHDT and CDR2 FYEKMQ (reference sequence). CDR3 sequence reads: CASSLVGQGMLGAFF. The covered CDR3 bases are TGTGCCAGCAGCTTAGTGGGACAGGGGATGCTAGGA.

This clone was recorded at least ten times. The read terminates 3 residues ahead of where the CDR3 ends, so the germline J gene completes it. The chain uses TRBV5-4 and TRBJ1-2; D call uncertain. Trimming shortened V by 2 bases and J by 3 bases, and 5 bases separated the two germline ends. The germline V gene encodes CDR1 SGHNT and CDR2 YYREEE (reference sequence). This CDR3 region has 12 residues. The CDR3 DNA, read in part, is TGTGCCAGCAGCTTAGGGTACTATGGC. As protein: CASSLGYYG. The complete CDR3 sequence is CASSLGYYGYTF. The full variable domain, in which reference TRBV5-4 and TRBJ1-2 provide the parts outside the CDR3, is ETGVTQSPTHLIKTRGQQVTLRCSSQSGHNTVSWYQQALGQGPQFIFQYYREEENGRGNFPPRFSGLQFPNYSSELNVNALELDDSALYLCASSLGYYGYTFGSGTRLTVV.